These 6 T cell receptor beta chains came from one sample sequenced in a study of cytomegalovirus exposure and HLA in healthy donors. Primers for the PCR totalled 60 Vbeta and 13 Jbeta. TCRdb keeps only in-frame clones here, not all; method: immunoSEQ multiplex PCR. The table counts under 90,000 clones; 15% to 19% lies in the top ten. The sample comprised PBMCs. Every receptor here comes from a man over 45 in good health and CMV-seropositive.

Here the CDR3 reads CSVPPTGVGDTQYF. DNA of the CDR3: TGCAGCGTCCCTCCGACAGGGGTTGGGGATACGCAGTATTTT. The chain carries TRBV29-1 and TRBJ2-3; TRBD1 aligns across 8 bases. The trim removed 6 bases at V and 6 bases at J, leaving 11 bases unmatched. The CDR3 covers 14 residues. CDR1 is SQVTM and CDR2 is ANQGSEA in the germline V gene.

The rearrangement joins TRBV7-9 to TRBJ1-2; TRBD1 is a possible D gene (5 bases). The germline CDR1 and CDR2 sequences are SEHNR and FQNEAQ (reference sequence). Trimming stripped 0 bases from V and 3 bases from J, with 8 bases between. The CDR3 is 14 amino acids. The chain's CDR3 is CASSLATVYYGYTF. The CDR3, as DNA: TGTGCCAGCAGCTTAGCGACAGTCTACTATGGCTACACCTTC.

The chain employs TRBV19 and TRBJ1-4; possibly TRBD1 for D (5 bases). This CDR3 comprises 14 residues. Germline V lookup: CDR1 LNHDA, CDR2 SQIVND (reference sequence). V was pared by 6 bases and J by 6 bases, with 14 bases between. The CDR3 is CASSVGTTDEKLFF. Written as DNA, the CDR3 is TGTGCCAGTAGCGTCGGGACTACCGATGAAAAACTGTTTTTT.

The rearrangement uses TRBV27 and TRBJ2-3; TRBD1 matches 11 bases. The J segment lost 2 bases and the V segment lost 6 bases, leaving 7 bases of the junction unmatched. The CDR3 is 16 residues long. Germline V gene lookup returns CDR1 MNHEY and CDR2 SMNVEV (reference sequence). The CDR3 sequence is CASRLRGQGATDTQYF. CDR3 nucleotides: TGTGCCAGCAGATTAAGAGGACAGGGGGCCACAGATACGCAGTATTTT.

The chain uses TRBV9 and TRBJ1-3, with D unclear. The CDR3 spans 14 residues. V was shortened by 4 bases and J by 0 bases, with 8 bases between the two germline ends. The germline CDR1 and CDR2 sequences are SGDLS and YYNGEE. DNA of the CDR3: TGTGCCAGCAGCTCCCAGTCCTCTGGAAACACCATATATTTT. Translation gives CASSSQSSGNTIYF.

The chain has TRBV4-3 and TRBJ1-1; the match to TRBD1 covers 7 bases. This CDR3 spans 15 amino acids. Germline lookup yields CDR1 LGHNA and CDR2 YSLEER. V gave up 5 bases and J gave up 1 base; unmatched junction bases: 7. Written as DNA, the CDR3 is TGCGCCAGCAGCAATACAGGGGCTGGGAACACTGAAGCTTTCTTT. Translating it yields CASSNTGAGNTEAFF.